This T cell receptor beta chain was identified in a study of cytomegalovirus exposure and HLA in healthy donors. Germline CDR1 is SGDLS and CDR2 is YYNGEE. The CDR3 totals 14 residues. Trimming removed 0 bases from V and 5 bases from J, with 11 bases in between. The primer mix had 60 Vbeta and 13 Jbeta primers. Repertoires were generated with immunoSEQ multiplex PCR, while TCRdb's copy carries only in-frame clones and drops some. The table lists some 140,000 clones, 70% to 80% of them singletons. Whole-study results and caveats: In most subjects, TCR beta sequences reportedly gave accurate predictions of HLA-A and HLA-B alleles. When a later analysis was performed, an Asian-associated ancestry cluster reportedly had fewer N-insertions than the roughly 700-donor mean.

About this clone: Its antigen is not identified.

Each donor was healthy, and each was a bone marrow donor. While unrecorded immune exposures were likely, the donors were nominally healthy when sampled. The sample comprised PBMCs. The chain employs TRBV9 and TRBJ2-5; tentatively, D is TRBD1 (5 bases). The clonotype comes from a man aged 30 to 45 in good health and CMV-seronegative. CDR3 sequence reads: CASSVGSGQETQYF. CDR3 DNA sequence: TGTGCCAGCAGCGTAGGTTCAGGGCAGGAGACCCAGTACTTC.